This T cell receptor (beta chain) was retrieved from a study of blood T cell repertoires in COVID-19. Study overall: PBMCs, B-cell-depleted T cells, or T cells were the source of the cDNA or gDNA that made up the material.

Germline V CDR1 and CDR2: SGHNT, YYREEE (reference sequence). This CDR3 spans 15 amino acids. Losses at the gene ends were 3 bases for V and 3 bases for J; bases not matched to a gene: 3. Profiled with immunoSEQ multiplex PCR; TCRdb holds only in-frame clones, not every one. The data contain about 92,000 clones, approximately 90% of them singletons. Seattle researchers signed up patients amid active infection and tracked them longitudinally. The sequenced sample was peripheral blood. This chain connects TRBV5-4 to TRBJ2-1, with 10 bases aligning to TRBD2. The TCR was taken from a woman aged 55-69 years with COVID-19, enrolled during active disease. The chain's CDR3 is CASSSSGGYYNEQFF. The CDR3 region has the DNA TGTGCCAGCAGCTCTAGCGGGGGATACTACAATGAGCAGTTCTTC.